The 10 T cell receptor beta chains below come from one sample, sequenced in a study of T cell repertoires in aging, cancer and after chemotherapy. Amplification of TCR beta used genomic DNA extracted from peripheral blood. Multiplex touch-down PCR with TRB-A/B primers amplified rearranged V-D-J TRB sequences. From the multiplex PCR reads, TCRdb called clonotypes with MiXCR, one entry per CDR3 protein. The top ten clones hold around 4.2% of a sample with about 6,200 distinct CDR3 sequences, about 25% of them seen once. Input material: blood. These receptors originate from a human donor in good health.

The rearrangement uses TRBV14 and TRBJ1-5, with D hard to call. The CDR3 covers 15 residues. Germline CDR1 and CDR2: SGHDN and FVKESK. V lost 4 bases and J lost 5, with 15 bases in between. The CDR3 DNA reads as TGTGCCAGCAGCCCGGCCGTTAAGTTGGATCAGCCCCAGCATTTT. It encodes CASSPAVKLDQPQHF.

By share, this clonotype counts as medium-sized. The chain has TRBV30 and TRBJ1-1; D gene unclear. This CDR3 comprises 13 residues. V dropped 0 bases and J dropped 0 bases, with 5 bases sitting between them. The germline V gene encodes CDR1 GTSNPN and CDR2 SVGIG (reference sequence). CDR3 in amino acids: CAWSVGVNTEAFF. For the CDR3, the DNA is TGTGCCTGGAGTGTCGGGGTGAACACTGAAGCTTTCTTT.

V gene TRBV10-2 combines with J gene TRBJ2-5; tentatively, D is TRBD2 (5 bases). Germline loops: CDR1 WSHSY, CDR2 SAAADI. CDR3 length equals 15 residues. V lost 6 bases, J lost 2 bases, and 16 bases lay in between. CDR3 nucleotide sequence: TGCGCCAGCAGGCCCCTACTAGAGCCACAAGAGACCCAGTACTTC. Translating it yields CASRPLLEPQETQYF.

V and J are TRBV14 and TRBJ2-7; D is perhaps TRBD2 (5 bases). Looked up from germline, CDR1 is SGHDN and CDR2 is FVKESK. V lost 0 bases to trimming and J lost 7 bases, with 16 bases between them. There are 15 residues in the CDR3. The CDR3 loop is CASSQDGIASREQYF. The DNA of the CDR3 is TGTGCCAGCAGCCAAGACGGGATTGCTTCTCGGGAGCAGTACTTC. The full variable domain, its missing parts supplied by reference TRBV14 and TRBJ2-7, is EAGVTQFPSHSVIEKGQTVTLRCDPISGHDNLYWYRRVMGKEIKFLLHFVKESKQDESGMPNNRFLAERTGGTYSTLKVQPAELEDSGVYFCASSQDGIASREQYFGPGTRLTVT.

The chain joins TRBV20-1 to TRBJ2-1; tentative D call: TRBD2 (6 bases). This CDR3 has 14 residues. Deletions cut 0 bases from V and 6 bases from J, with 12 bases between. Germline CDR1 DFQATT, CDR2 SNEGSKA (reference sequence). The CDR3 DNA is TGCAGTGCTAGAGAGCGACTAGGCCTCAATGAGCAGTTCTTC. Protein product: CSARERLGLNEQFF.

This clonotype counts as medium-sized (0.01 to 0.1%). This chain uses TRBV7-9 with TRBJ1-1; D is uncertain. Trimming pared 2 bases from V and 4 bases from J, leaving 5 bases between. The CDR3 sequence is 12 residues long. Germline CDR1 and CDR2: SEHNR and FQNEAQ (reference sequence). DNA of the CDR3: TGTGCCAGCAGCTTAAGTGGCACTGAAGCTTTCTTT. Protein: CASSLSGTEAFF.

Within the sample, this clonotype is medium-sized. The gene calls are TRBV19 and TRBJ2-7, with D unclear. The CDR3 loop spans 13 amino acids. Trimming stripped 3 bases from V and 3 bases from J, with 9 bases between. Germline V CDR1 and CDR2: LNHDA, SQIVND (reference sequence). In DNA, the CDR3 is TGTGCCAGTAGTATGAAGATCGGCTACGAGCAGTACTTC. This codes for CASSMKIGYEQYF.

In its sample, this clonotype was seen once. The chain has TRBV7-6 and TRBJ2-1, with D perhaps being TRBD1 or TRBD2 (5 bases each). V was clipped by 5 bases and J by 0 bases, with 17 bases between them. The CDR3 is made up of 17 amino acids. The germline V gene encodes CDR1 SGHVS and CDR2 FNYEAQ. The CDR3 region has the DNA TGTGCCAGCAGCGGTTACCCGAGGGGATACTCCTACAATGAGCAGTTCTTC. This encodes CASSGYPRGYSYNEQFF.

Sample share makes this clonotype medium-sized. CDR3 loop: CASSSSGQHNSPLHF. CDR3 in DNA: TGTGCCAGCAGCTCTTCGGGACAGCATAATTCACCCCTCCACTTT. The V and J genes are TRBV7-2 and TRBJ1-6; TRBD1 matches 7 bases. This CDR3 contains 15 residues. The germline V gene has CDR1 SGHTA and CDR2 FQGNSA. The ends lost 4 bases at V and 5 bases at J; junction bases unmatched: 5.

This chain uses TRBV6-1 with TRBJ1-6; no definite D call. This CDR3 is 14 amino acids long. V lost 3 bases, J lost 10 bases, and 13 bases lay in between. The V gene's germline CDR1 is MNHNS and CDR2 SASEGT. CDR3 amino acids: CASSDRVGESPLHF. CDR3 nucleotides: TGTGCCAGCAGTGATCGGGTGGGAGAATCACCCCTCCACTTT.